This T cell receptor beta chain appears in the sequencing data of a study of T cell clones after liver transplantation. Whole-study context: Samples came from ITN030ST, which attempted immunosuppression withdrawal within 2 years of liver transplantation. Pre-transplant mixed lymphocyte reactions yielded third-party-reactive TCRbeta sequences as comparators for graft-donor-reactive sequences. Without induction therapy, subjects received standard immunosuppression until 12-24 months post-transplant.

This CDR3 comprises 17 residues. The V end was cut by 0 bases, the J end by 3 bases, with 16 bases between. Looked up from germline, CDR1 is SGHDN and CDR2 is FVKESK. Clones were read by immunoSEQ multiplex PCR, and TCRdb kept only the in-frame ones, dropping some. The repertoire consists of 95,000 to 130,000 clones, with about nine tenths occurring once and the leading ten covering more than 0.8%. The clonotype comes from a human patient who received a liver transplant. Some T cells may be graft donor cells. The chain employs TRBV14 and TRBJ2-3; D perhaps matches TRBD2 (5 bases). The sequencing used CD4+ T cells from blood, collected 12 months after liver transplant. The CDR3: CASSQDRLAGGTDTQYF. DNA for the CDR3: TGTGCCAGCAGCCAAGATCGTTTGGCGGGTGGGACAGATACGCAGTATTTT.